This passage covers 14 T cell receptor beta chains from one sample sequenced in a study of T-cell reconstitution after alpha-beta-depleted transplantation in children. During its preparation, the TCRbeta library received unique molecular identifiers. TCRdb itself ran the PCR reads through MiXCR, one entry per CDR3 protein. The table lists 600,000 or so distinct CDR3 sequences, 23% of them singletons, with over 12% in the top ten. This specimen consisted of PBMCs, mostly from graft donor cells, obtained 360 days after TCRalphabeta/CD19-depleted stem cell transplant. These receptors were taken from a boy in the first two years of life who had a stem cell transplant for acute myeloid leukemia, so the T cells may come from the graft donor.

This chain uses TRBV20-1 with TRBJ2-7, with 8 bases identical to TRBD2. The germline V gene has CDR1 DFQATT and CDR2 SNEGSKA (reference sequence). The CDR3 extends over 12 amino acids. V gave up 3 bases and J gave up 5 bases; unmatched junction bases: 3. Here the CDR3 DNA reads TGCAGTGCTAGGGCGGGGGGTCACGAGCAGTACGTC. Translation gives CSARAGGHEQYV.

This clonotype was observed many times. V usage is TRBV20-1 and J usage is TRBJ2-3, with no clear D. The V gene lost 2 bases and the J gene lost 2 bases, with 2 bases spanning the gap. The CDR3 runs to 11 residues. CDR1 and CDR2 (germline): DFQATT, SNEGSKA (reference sequence). CDR3 DNA sequence: TGCAGTGCTAGACACACAGATACGCAGTATTTT. It encodes CSARHTDTQYF.

The CDR3 region has the DNA TGTGCCAGCAGCTCGGGACTTATTCACGGGGAGCTGTTTTTT. This sequence encodes CASSSGLIHGELFF. The chain has TRBV7-2 and TRBJ2-2, with D possibly being TRBD2 (6 bases). CDR3 length: 14 residues. Germline lookup yields CDR1 SGHTA and CDR2 FQGNSA. V gave up 4 bases and J gave up 7 bases, with 13 bases separating them.

This chain links TRBV10-3 with TRBJ1-1; 10 bases fit TRBD1. The CDR3 runs 14 residues. Unmatched junction bases numbered 5, after V lost 6 bases and J lost 4 bases. CDR1 is ENHRY, CDR2 SYGVKD, per germline. As DNA, the CDR3 is TGTGCCATCAGCCTAGGACAGGGGGTCACTGAAGCTTTCTTT. Translated, it gives CAISLGQGVTEAFF.

In this sample, this clonotype turned up many times. V is TRBV18 and J is TRBJ2-3; D is undetermined. Germline loops: CDR1 KGHSH, CDR2 LQKENI. The CDR3 consists of 14 residues. The V end lost 2 bases, the J end lost 5 bases, and 11 bases lay between the germline ends. The CDR3 reads CASSPVADRDTQYF. CDR3 bases: TGTGCCAGCTCACCAGTGGCAGATCGAGATACGCAGTATTTT.

This clonotype was seen repeatedly, ten times or more. The V gene is TRBV6-2 or TRBV6-3, the J gene TRBJ2-2; 14 nucleotides agree with TRBD2. In germline, CDR1 is MNHEY, CDR2 SVGEGT. This CDR3 is 20 amino acids long. V shed 2 bases and J 4 bases; nucleotides not matched to a gene: 12. CDR3 nucleotide sequence: TGTGCCAGCAGTTACGCGAACAGAGGACTAGCGGGGGGCTTCACCGGGGAGCTGTTTTTT. It is translated as CASSYANRGLAGGFTGELFF.

This chain uses TRBV24-1 with TRBJ2-1; D perhaps matches TRBD2 (5 bases). Looked up from germline, CDR1 is KGHDR and CDR2 is SFDVKD. There are 12 residues in the CDR3. V was shortened by 5 bases and J by 6 bases, with 7 bases between the two germline ends. The CDR3 is CATSGGFNEQFF. DNA of the CDR3: TGTGCCACCAGTGGAGGGTTCAATGAGCAGTTCTTC.

The chain couples TRBV12-3 or TRBV12-4 to TRBJ1-2; 7 bases map to TRBD1. CDR3 size: 14 residues. V lost 3 bases, J lost 2 bases, and 3 bases stayed unmatched. The CDR3 DNA reads as TGTGCCAGCAGTTTCACGACAGGGAACTATGGCTACACCTTC. Translated, it gives CASSFTTGNYGYTF.

The chain recombines TRBV20-1 with TRBJ2-4, with unresolved D. CDR1 DFQATT and CDR2 SNEGSKA come from the germline V gene (reference sequence). CDR3 length equals 15 residues. Trimming took 0 bases from V and 0 from J, leaving 9 bases between them. This chain's CDR3 is CSARDGRRAKNIQYF. The DNA of the CDR3 is TGCAGTGCTAGAGATGGCAGGAGAGCCAAAAACATTCAGTACTTC.

The chain recombines TRBV4-1 with TRBJ2-3; D is possibly TRBD1 (7 bases). The CDR3 sequence is 16 residues long. Germline loops: CDR1 MGHRA, CDR2 YSYEKL. V was shortened by 3 bases and J by 4 bases, with 17 bases between the two germline ends. The CDR3 region is CASSQGTAGNPDTQYF. As DNA, the CDR3 is TGCGCCAGCAGCCAGGGGACAGCGGGTAATCCAGATACGCAGTATTTT.

There are a few counts of this clonotype. The chain has TRBV20-1 and TRBJ1-1; D call uncertain. CDR1 is DFQATT, CDR2 SNEGSKA, per germline (reference sequence). V was trimmed by 5 bases and J by 0 bases, leaving 25 bases between them. The CDR3 extends over 18 amino acids. CDR3 coding DNA: TGCAGTGCTCATTTATTAAGTCGGCTTGCGTCTTTGAACACTGAAGCTTTCTTT. Translation gives CSAHLLSRLASLNTEAFF.

This clonotype occurred many times. This rearrangement joins TRBV7-2 to TRBJ2-7, with D tentatively TRBD1 or TRBD2 (6 bases each). The CDR3 runs 15 residues. V lost 1 base to trimming and J lost 4 bases, with 14 bases between them. CDR1 is SGHTA and CDR2 is FQGNSA in the germline V gene. CDR3 bases: TGTGCCAGCAGCTTAGTTTCCGGGGGCGGTTACGAGCAGTACGTC. Translated: CASSLVSGGGYEQYV.

The rearrangement links TRBV7-2 to TRBJ1-1; no clear D. This CDR3 has 14 amino acids. V dropped 3 bases and J dropped 1 base, with 9 bases sitting between them. Germline lookup yields CDR1 SGHTA and CDR2 FQGNSA. Here the CDR3 reads CASSLVRWNTEAFF. CDR3 bases: TGTGCCAGCAGCTTGGTAAGATGGAACACTGAAGCTTTCTTT.

The table lists this clonotype with a few counts. J is TRBJ1-1 and V is TRBV12-3 or TRBV12-4; D is possibly TRBD1 (6 bases). This CDR3 contains 17 residues. With 1 base removed from V and 10 bases from J, the gap between germline ends came to 25 bases. The CDR3, as DNA: TGTGCCAGCAGTTTAGAGGTCGGGGCAGGGGACGCCTTGGGAGCTTTCTTT. This gives the protein CASSLEVGAGDALGAFF.